The sequence of this T cell receptor beta chain was determined in a study of regulatory T cells in long-lasting Graves disease. Stated time point: newly diagnosed GD, antithyroid drugs for less than 3 months. PBMCs provided the RNA from which the TCR library was made. The CDR3 contains 15 residues. Trimming removed 4 bases from V and 4 bases from J; junction bases left unmatched: 8. CDR1 SGDLS and CDR2 YYNGEE come from the germline V gene. According to the study, TCR beta libraries were built with iRepertoire HTBI primers and CDR3-region Arm-PCR. Using its own MiXCR run on the multiplex PCR reads, TCRdb lists one record per CDR3 protein. Here the sample spans around 400,000 distinct CDR3 sequences, roughly a sixth being singletons. This clonotype was observed a few times.

The chain combines TRBV9 with TRBJ1-1, with 9 bases fitting TRBD1. Here the sequenced sample was peripheral blood mononuclear cells (PBMCs), taken at new diagnosis, from a patient treated with antithyroid drugs. This receptor was obtained from a female donor with Graves disease. The CDR3 reads CASSRQGVGGTEAFF. CDR3 DNA sequence: TGTGCCAGCAGCCGACAGGGGGTGGGGGGCACTGAAGCTTTCTTT.